This TCR beta chain was retrieved from a study of T-cell reconstitution after alpha-beta-depleted transplantation in children. Study-wide results and limits: T cells produced anew were the main source of T-cell counts and diversity one year after transplant.

Unique molecular identifiers were built into the TCRbeta library. Using its own MiXCR run on the PCR reads, TCRdb lists one record per CDR3 protein. The table records just over 950,000 distinct CDR3 sequences, about 29% of them present only once. Turning to this clonotype: What it binds is unknown.

Trimming shortened V by 3 bases and J by 0 bases, and 15 bases separated the two germline ends. This CDR3 has 17 residues. This chain connects TRBV12-3 or TRBV12-4 to TRBJ2-4, with D possibly being TRBD1 or TRBD2 (5 bases each). This clonotype was sampled from a boy less than two years old who had a stem cell transplant for SCID, so the T cells may come from the graft donor. This material consisted of PBMCs, mostly from graft donor cells, taken 360 days after TCRalphabeta/CD19-depleted stem cell transplant. The CDR3 region has the DNA TGTGCCAGCAGTTTTACTTCATCGGGGCTAGCCAAAAACATTCAGTACTTC. This encodes CASSFTSSGLAKNIQYF.